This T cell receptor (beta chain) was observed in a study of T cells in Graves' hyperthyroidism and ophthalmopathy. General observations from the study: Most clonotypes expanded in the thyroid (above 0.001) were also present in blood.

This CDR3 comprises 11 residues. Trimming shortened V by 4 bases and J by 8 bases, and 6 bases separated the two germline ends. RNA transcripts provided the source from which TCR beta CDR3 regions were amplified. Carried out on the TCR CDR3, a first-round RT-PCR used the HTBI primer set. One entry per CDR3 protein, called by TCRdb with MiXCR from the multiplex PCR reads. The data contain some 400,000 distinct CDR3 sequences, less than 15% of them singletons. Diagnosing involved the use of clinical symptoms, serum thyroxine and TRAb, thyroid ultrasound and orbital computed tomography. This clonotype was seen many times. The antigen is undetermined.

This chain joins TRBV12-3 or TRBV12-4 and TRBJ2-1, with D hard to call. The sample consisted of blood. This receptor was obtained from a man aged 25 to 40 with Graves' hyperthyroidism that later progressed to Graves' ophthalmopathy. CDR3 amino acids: CASSYFHEQFF. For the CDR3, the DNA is TGTGCCAGCAGTTATTTTCATGAGCAGTTCTTC.